The sequence of this T cell receptor (beta chain) was determined in a study of patients and donors after allogeneic stem cell transplantation. This CDR3 is 10 amino acids long. CDR1 DFQATT and CDR2 SNEGSKA come from the germline V gene (reference sequence). As regards this clonotype: At one boundary the junction diverges from the germline segment, which might be a read error.

TCRdb analysed the RT-PCR reads with MiXCR anew, one entry per CDR3 protein. The table lists about 210,000 distinct CDR3 sequences, less than 50% of them singletons, with 11% in the top ten. This rearrangement joins TRBV20-1 to TRBJ1-4; D is unresolved. The receptor's source is a human donor who was either an allogeneic HSCT recipient or a stem cell or donor lymphocyte infusion donor (not recorded which). It is not recorded whose cells these are; they may come from a transplant donor. The sample comprised blood, either unsorted or a sorted T cell fraction (not recorded which). CDR3 in DNA: TGCAGTGCCCAGCAGCGGCCCGTGAAATTT. It is translated as CSAQQRPVKF.